Listed below are T cell receptor beta chains from one sample, sequenced in a study of control samples from healthy donors and cancer patients. Sequencing was performed with immunoSEQ multiplex PCR; in TCRdb, only in-frame clones are kept and a portion is missing. The table includes about 92,000 clones, roughly 82% detected once. Sequenced sample: blood. The receptor source for this set is a woman aged 55-69 years in good health. Both conserved end residues are part of each CDR3. Fields, in order: D gene, CDR3 length, clone size, V gene, J gene, CDR3 protein, CDR3 DNA. A D gene is named only where the DNA matches it firmly. Clone sizes are given selectively: once, few, many, or a class where the clone is expanded.

>.|14|.|TRBV6-5|TRBJ1-6
CASRVDRSNSPLHF
TGTGCCAGCAGGGTAGACAGGAGCAATTCACCCCTCCACTTT
>.|16|.|TRBV5-1|TRBJ2-5
CASSSGTVHGQETQYF
TGCGCCAGCAGCTCCGGGACCGTACACGGCCAAGAGACCCAGTACTTC
>TRBD2|13|.|TRBV27|TRBJ2-5
CASSLREGETQYF
TGTGCCAGCAGTTTAAGGGAGGGAGAGACCCAGTACTTC
>.|13|.|TRBV7-9|TRBJ2-2
CASPGLNTGELFF
TGTGCCAGCCCCGGACTGAATACCGGGGAGCTGTTTTTT
>.|13|.|TRBV6-5|TRBJ2-3
CASRGLNTDTQYF
TGTGCCAGCAGGGGGCTGAACACAGATACGCAGTATTTT
>.|13|.|TRBV7-9|TRBJ1-5
CASSLTGHQPQHF
TGTGCCAGCAGCCTAACAGGGCATCAGCCCCAGCATTTT
>.|13|.|TRBV15|TRBJ1-6
CATSRGYNSPLHF
TGTGCCACCAGCAGGGGATATAATTCACCCCTCCACTTT
>TRBD1|16|.|TRBV4-3|TRBJ1-5
CASSQGAGQGNQPQHF
TGCGCCAGCAGCCAAGGGGCCGGACAGGGCAATCAGCCCCAGCATTTT
>.|13|.|TRBV11-2|TRBJ2-5
CASSRPPQETQYF
TGTGCCAGCAGCCGTCCACCCCAAGAGACCCAGTACTTC
>.|11|.|TRBV5-6|TRBJ2-5
CASSIQETQYF
TGTGCCAGCAGCATCCAAGAGACCCAGTACTTC
>TRBD1|13|.|TRBV7-2|TRBJ2-5
CASTLNRGETQYF
TGTGCCAGCACCCTTAACAGGGGAGAGACCCAGTACTTC
>.|13|.|TRBV12-3/TRBV12-4|TRBJ2-1
CASSLFSSNEQFF
TGTGCCAGCAGTTTATTTTCTAGCAATGAGCAGTTCTTC
>.|13|few|TRBV5-1|TRBJ2-2
CASSLAGTGELFF
TGCGCCAGCAGCCTGGCGGGTACCGGGGAGCTGTTTTTT
>TRBD2|14|.|TRBV6-5|TRBJ2-1
CASSTSGGRNEQFF
TGTGCCAGCAGTACTAGCGGAGGAAGGAATGAGCAGTTCTTC
>.|15|once|TRBV19|TRBJ1-5
CASRATGSGNQPQHF
TGTGCCAGTAGGGCCACAGGGAGTGGCAATCAGCCCCAGCATTTT
>.|14|.|TRBV6-5|TRBJ1-2
CASRGGNRNYGYTF
TGTGCCAGCCGAGGGGGTAATAGAAACTATGGCTACACCTTC
>.|15|once|TRBV6-5|TRBJ2-4
CASSYSTGAKNIQYF
TGTGCCAGCAGTTACTCGACGGGGGCCAAAAACATTCAGTACTTC
>.|23|.|TRBV3-1/TRBV3-2|TRBJ2-1
CASSQARTARGALPGGSYNEQFF
TGTGCCAGCAGCCAAGCCCGAACAGCGCGGGGTGCCTTACCCGGGGGCTCCTACAATGAGCAGTTCTTC
>.|12|once|TRBV27|TRBJ1-2
CASYGQLYGYTF
TGTGCCAGTTACGGACAGCTCTATGGCTACACCTTC
>.|14|.|TRBV7-9|TRBJ1-4
CASSLGGAYEKLFF
TGTGCCAGCAGCCTCGGGGGAGCCTATGAAAAACTGTTTTTT
>.|15|.|TRBV12-5|TRBJ1-5
CASAQDGESNQPQHF
TGTGCTAGTGCCCAGGACGGAGAAAGCAATCAGCCCCAGCATTTT
>.|18|.|TRBV21-1|TRBJ2-3
CASSRGGASGTITDTQYF
TGTGCCAGCAGCCGCGGAGGGGCTAGCGGGACCATCACAGATACGCAGTATTTT
>.|14|.|TRBV20-1|TRBJ1-5
CSATDSYSNQPQHF
TGCAGTGCTACTGACAGCTATAGCAATCAGCCCCAGCATTTT
>.|15|.|TRBV6-5|TRBJ1-3
CASSLDRPPGNTIYF
TGTGCCAGCAGTTTAGACAGGCCTCCTGGAAACACCATATATTTT
>TRBD1|15|.|TRBV7-2|TRBJ2-7
CASSLLPDRGYEQYF
TGTGCCAGCAGCCTACTTCCGGACAGGGGATACGAGCAGTACTTC
>TRBD1|15|.|TRBV7-8|TRBJ1-5
CASSPTGVVNQPQHF
TGTGCCAGCAGCCCCACAGGGGTAGTCAATCAGCCCCAGCATTTT
>.|15|.|TRBV24-1|TRBJ2-7
CATSESDRPAYEQYF
TGTGCCACCAGTGAATCGGACAGACCGGCCTACGAGCAGTACTTC
>.|14|.|TRBV29-1|TRBJ1-5
CSVVGVGVEQPQHF
TGCAGCGTTGTGGGGGTGGGGGTTGAGCAGCCCCAGCATTTT
>TRBD2|15|.|TRBV14|TRBJ2-7
CASSQGLAGWYEQYF
TGTGCCAGCAGCCAAGGACTAGCGGGGTGGTACGAGCAGTACTTC
>.|14|.|TRBV14|TRBJ1-2
CASSQAGRSGGYTF
TGTGCCAGCAGCCAAGCGGGGCGAAGTGGGGGCTACACCTTC
>TRBD2|14|few|TRBV5-1|TRBJ2-5
CASSFIAGSETQYF
TGCGCCAGCAGCTTCATAGCGGGATCGGAGACCCAGTACTTC
>.|15|.|TRBV5-1|TRBJ2-3
CASSLAGSFTDTQYF
TGCGCCAGCAGCTTGGCCGGGTCCTTCACAGATACGCAGTATTTT
>.|14|.|TRBV7-2|TRBJ2-2
CASKGRAGTGELFF
TGTGCCAGCAAGGGAAGGGCAGGCACCGGGGAGCTGTTTTTT
>TRBD2|15|.|TRBV10-1|TRBJ2-3
CASSEPTSGGDTQYF
TGCGCCAGCAGTGAGCCGACTAGCGGGGGGGATACGCAGTATTTT
>.|14|.|TRBV28|TRBJ1-2
CASRLGGAVGGYTF
TGTGCCAGCAGATTGGGGGGGGCAGTGGGAGGCTACACCTTC
>.|13|.|TRBV10-3|TRBJ1-2
CAISEQGNYGYTF
TGTGCCATCAGTGAACAAGGGAACTATGGCTACACCTTC
>.|15|.|TRBV7-2|TRBJ2-2
CASSLWTTNTGELFF
TGTGCCAGCAGCTTATGGACAACGAACACCGGGGAGCTGTTTTTT
>TRBD2|11|few|TRBV20-1|TRBJ2-1
CSGLAMNEQFF
TGCAGTGGACTAGCTATGAATGAGCAGTTCTTC
>.|12|once|TRBV5-1|TRBJ1-1
CASSWGGVEAFF
TGCGCCAGCAGCTGGGGAGGGGTTGAAGCTTTCTTT
>TRBD1|12|.|TRBV27|TRBJ2-1
CASSGQGFEQFF
TGTGCCAGCAGCGGACAGGGTTTTGAGCAGTTCTTC
>.|15|.|TRBV7-2|TRBJ2-2
CASSLFGANTGELFF
TGTGCCAGCAGCTTATTCGGAGCGAACACCGGGGAGCTGTTTTTT
>.|13|.|TRBV2|TRBJ2-3
CASSAQQGGTQYF
TGTGCCAGCAGTGCACAACAGGGTGGGACGCAGTATTTT
>TRBD2|14|.|TRBV6-4|TRBJ2-7
CASSTGLAGDEQYF
TGTGCCAGCAGTACGGGACTAGCGGGGGACGAGCAGTACTTC
>.|14|.|TRBV5-1|TRBJ2-7
CASSLGTGAYEQYF
TGCGCCAGCAGCTTGGGGACTGGGGCCTACGAGCAGTACTTC
>TRBD2|12|once|TRBV4-3|TRBJ2-7
CASSGSGSEQYF
TGCGCCAGCAGCGGTAGCGGGTCCGAGCAGTACTTC
>.|16|.|TRBV28|TRBJ2-6
CASSFVARDGANVLTF
TGTGCCAGCAGTTTTGTCGCCAGGGATGGGGCCAACGTCCTGACTTTC
>TRBD2|13|once|TRBV12-3/TRBV12-4|TRBJ2-7
CASSEGSSGVQYF
TGTGCCAGCAGTGAGGGCTCTAGCGGGGTGCAGTACTTC
>.|16|few|TRBV3-1/TRBV3-2|TRBJ1-1
CASSQDKTAGDTEAFF
TGTGCCAGCAGCCAAGATAAAACGGCGGGGGACACTGAAGCTTTCTTT
>.|16|.|TRBV2|TRBJ1-6
CASSGRGSSYNSPLHF
TGTGCCAGCAGTGGCAGGGGATCCTCCTATAATTCACCCCTCCACTTT
>.|15|.|TRBV5-8|TRBJ2-3
CASSLGSELGDTQYF
TGTGCCAGCAGCTTGGGAAGCGAGCTCGGTGATACGCAGTATTTT
>.|15|.|TRBV6-2/TRBV6-3|TRBJ1-5
CASSSVARSAQPQHF
TGTGCCAGCAGTTCTGTTGCGAGATCGGCTCAGCCCCAGCATTTT
>.|13|.|TRBV12-3/TRBV12-4|TRBJ2-3
CASTALFSDTQYF
TGTGCCAGCACCGCCCTTTTTTCGGATACGCAGTATTTT
>.|14|.|TRBV19|TRBJ1-1
CATSSQALDTEAFF
TGTGCCACATCGTCCCAGGCCCTCGACACTGAAGCTTTCTTT
>.|14|.|TRBV7-2|TRBJ1-3
CASSLVGYGNTIYF
TGTGCCAGCAGCTTAGTAGGGTACGGAAACACCATATATTTT
>.|14|few|TRBV29-1|TRBJ1-1
CSVTQGGGNLRAFF
TGCAGCGTTACCCAAGGAGGGGGGAATCTACGGGCTTTCTTT
>.|13|.|TRBV20-1|TRBJ2-3
CSASPQGTDTQYF
TGCAGTGCTAGTCCCCAAGGCACAGATACGCAGTATTTT
>.|16|.|TRBV3-1/TRBV3-2|TRBJ1-6
CASSPGLHSYNSPLHF
TGTGCCAGCAGCCCCGGACTACACTCCTATAATTCACCCCTCCACTTT